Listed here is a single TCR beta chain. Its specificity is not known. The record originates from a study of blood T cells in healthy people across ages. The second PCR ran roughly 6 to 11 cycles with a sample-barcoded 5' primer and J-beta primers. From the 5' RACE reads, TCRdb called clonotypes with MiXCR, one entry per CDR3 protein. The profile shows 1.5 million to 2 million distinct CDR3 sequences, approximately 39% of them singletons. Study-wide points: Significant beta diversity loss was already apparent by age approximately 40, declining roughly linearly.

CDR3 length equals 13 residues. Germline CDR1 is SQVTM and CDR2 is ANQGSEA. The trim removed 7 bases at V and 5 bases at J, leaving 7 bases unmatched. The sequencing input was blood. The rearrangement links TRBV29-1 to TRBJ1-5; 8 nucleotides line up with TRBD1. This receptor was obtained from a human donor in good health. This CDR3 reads CSAATGEDQPQHF. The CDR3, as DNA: TGCAGCGCCGCGACAGGGGAAGATCAGCCCCAGCATTTT.